The 22 T cell receptor beta chains presented below share a single source sample, sequenced in a study of metastatic and nonmetastatic thyroid tumors. None of the patients had undergone any treatment ahead of thyroid surgery. From the PCR reads, TCRdb re-called clones with MiXCR. Among 30,000 to 35,000 clones, approximately 20% were seen once, and the ten largest hold 22%. The sequenced sample was blood. Receptors were obtained from a female donor with papillary thyroid cancer or a benign thyroid nodule (not recorded which). Some clones in this sample may be carry-over from other donors' samples.

The V call is TRBV24-1, the J call TRBJ2-1; a possible D gene is TRBD1 (6 bases). CDR1 and CDR2 from the germline V gene are KGHDR and SFDVKD. V shed 4 bases and J shed 3 bases, with 9 bases lying between them. The CDR3 contains 14 residues. CDR3 in DNA: TGTGCCACCAGTGACCTCAGGGGCTACAATGAGCAGTTCTTC. Amino acids: CATSDLRGYNEQFF.

V and J are TRBV30 and TRBJ2-2, with TRBD2 matching 14 bases. V trimming: 5 bases; J trimming: 4 bases; junction bases outside the gene matches: 0. The CDR3 totals 14 residues. CDR1 is GTSNPN, CDR2 SVGIG, per germline (reference sequence). CDR3: CAWGTSGGTGELFF. CDR3 in DNA: TGTGCCTGGGGGACTAGCGGGGGCACCGGGGAGCTGTTTTTT.

This clone was recorded a few times. A much larger clone is a single base away; this may be a read error. DNA for the CDR3: TGTGCCAGTAGTATAGATCCAGGGGTCGAGCAGTGCTTC. It translates to CASSIDPGVEQCF. J is TRBJ2-7 and V is TRBV19, with a weak D call TRBD1 (6 bases). The CDR3 loop spans 13 amino acids. Germline V gene lookup returns CDR1 LNHDA and CDR2 SQIVND (reference sequence). The full variable domain, rest sourced from reference TRBV19 and TRBJ2-7, is DGGITQSPKYLFRKEGQNVTLSCEQNLNHDAMYWYRQDPGQGLRLIYYSQIVNDFQKGDIAEGYSVSREKKESFPLTVTSAQKNPTAFYLCASSIDPGVEQCFGPGTRLTVT.

This clone was counted a single time. J is TRBJ2-7 and V is TRBV7-2, with 13 bases identical to TRBD2. Germline V gene lookup returns CDR1 SGHTA and CDR2 FQGNSA. This CDR3 spans 15 amino acids. V lost 5 bases to trimming and J lost 3 bases; unmatched junction nucleotides: 4. CDR3 nucleotide sequence: TGTGCCAGCAGCCCTGGGACTAGCGGGATCTACGAGCAGTACTTC. It yields the protein CASSPGTSGIYEQYF.

This clone was detected many times. This chain links TRBV20-1 with TRBJ2-7, with a weak D call TRBD1 (6 bases). The CDR3 is 14 amino acids. The V gene's germline CDR1 is DFQATT and CDR2 SNEGSKA (reference sequence). V was pared by 2 bases and J by 3 bases, with 14 bases between. Here the CDR3 reads CSARTPGQLYEQYF. In DNA, the CDR3 is TGCAGTGCTAGAACTCCGGGACAACTCTACGAGCAGTACTTC.

By proportion, this clone is medium-sized. The rearrangement joins TRBV6-2 or TRBV6-3 to TRBJ2-7; 7 nucleotides agree with TRBD2. The germline CDR1 and CDR2 sequences are MNHEY and SVGEGT. V shed 6 bases, J shed 2 bases, and the junction held 4 bases outside the gene matches. CDR3 size: 13 residues. The CDR3 sequence: CASSHGGTYEQYF. For the CDR3, the DNA is TGTGCCAGCAGCCACGGGGGGACCTACGAGCAGTACTTC.

A word on this clone: This may be a read error: a much more frequent sequence differs by one nucleotide. The chain carries TRBV6-1 and TRBJ1-3; unclear D gene. CDR3 length: 14 residues. Germline lookup yields CDR1 MNHNS and CDR2 SASEGT. The CDR3 spells CASSPSLLGNTIYF. The CDR3 nucleotides read TGCGCCAGCAGCCCATCCCTTCTTGGAAACACCATATATTTT.

This clone is labeled medium-sized. The chain carries TRBV6-5 and TRBJ2-7; no clear D. The ends were cut back, 0 bases at V and 9 bases at J, with 15 bases in the middle. The CDR3 is 14 amino acids. Germline CDR1 is MNHEY and CDR2 is SVGAGI. CDR3 region: CASSYSVQGIAQYF. The CDR3 DNA sequence: TGTGCCAGCAGTTACTCGGTCCAAGGGATTGCGCAGTACTTC.

CDR3 sequence reads: CSARGSDYEQYV. For the CDR3, the DNA is TGCAGTGCTAGAGGTAGTGACTACGAGCAGTACGTC. V usage is TRBV20-1 and J usage is TRBJ2-7, with D unresolved. CDR1 and CDR2 (germline): DFQATT, SNEGSKA (reference sequence). This CDR3 has 12 residues. The V gene lost 1 base and the J gene lost 3 bases, with 7 bases spanning the gap.

This clone was seen a few times. The chain uses TRBV28 and TRBJ2-2; TRBD2 agrees at 12 bases. Trimming at V came to 3 bases and at J to 7 bases, leaving 3 bases not matched to a gene. Germline V gives CDR1 MDHEN, CDR2 SYDVKM. The CDR3 loop spans 15 amino acids. CDR3: CASSFGLAGIGELFF. DNA of the CDR3: TGTGCCAGCAGTTTTGGACTAGCGGGGATCGGGGAGCTGTTTTTT.

The table lists this clone with many counts. The chain has TRBV7-2 and TRBJ2-1, with 8 bases fitting TRBD2. The germline CDR1 and CDR2 sequences are SGHTA and FQGNSA. The V segment lost 2 bases and the J segment 7 bases; nucleotides outside the gene matches: 10. This CDR3 has 16 amino acids. CDR3 DNA: TGTGCCAGCAGCTTAAGCGGGGGCCACCTCCTGAATGAGCAGTTCTTC. Its translation: CASSLSGGHLLNEQFF.

This clone was seen at least ten times. The J gene is TRBJ2-7, the V gene TRBV5-8; 11 bases match TRBD1. The CDR3 extends over 14 amino acids. The germline gives CDR1 SGHTS, CDR2 YDEGEE. V lost 5 bases and J lost 4; bases outside the gene matches: 5. In nucleotides, the CDR3 is TGTGCCAGCAGGCGGACAGGGGGCAGTTACGAGCAGTACTTC. This translates into CASRRTGGSYEQYF.

There are many counts of this clone. The chain carries TRBV2 and TRBJ2-5, with 8 bases that match TRBD2. Germline V gene data show CDR1 as SNHLY and CDR2 as FYNNEI. The CDR3 has 14 residues. V lost 5 bases, J lost 10 bases, and 12 bases stayed unmatched. DNA for the CDR3: TGTGCCAGCAGTCCCCGGGGGGGGACCGCGGGCCAGTACTTC. Its translation is CASSPRGGTAGQYF.

This clone was seen many times. This chain connects TRBV28 to TRBJ1-4; D unclear. V was pared by 3 bases and J by 4 bases, with 9 bases between. The CDR3 length is 14 residues. Germline V gives CDR1 MDHEN, CDR2 SYDVKM. The CDR3: CASSLVQLNEKLFF. The CDR3 bases are TGTGCCAGCAGTTTGGTGCAGCTTAATGAAAAACTGTTTTTT.

Judged by abundance, this clone is medium-sized. The rearrangement links TRBV7-9 to TRBJ1-2; D not certain. V was clipped by 4 bases and J by 7 bases, with 16 bases between them. Germline loops: CDR1 SEHNR, CDR2 FQNEAQ (reference sequence). The CDR3 is 14 amino acids. CDR3: CASSSSDPWGGYTF. In nucleotides, the CDR3 is TGTGCCAGCAGCTCTTCGGACCCTTGGGGTGGCTACACCTTC.

This clone was counted many times. This chain joins TRBV12-3 or TRBV12-4 and TRBJ2-2; D ambiguous. V was shortened by 2 bases and J by 3 bases, with 10 bases between the two germline ends. The CDR3 is made up of 15 amino acids. CDR3 sequence (DNA): TGTGCCAGCAGTTTACCCCCAGACTACACCGGGGAGCTGTTTTTT. Its translation is CASSLPPDYTGELFF.

Many counts were recorded for this clone. V and J are TRBV7-2 and TRBJ1-4; D remains unclear. The CDR3 extends over 16 amino acids. The germline CDR1 and CDR2 sequences are SGHTA and FQGNSA. V lost 1 base and J 0 bases, leaving 9 bases between the germline ends. The CDR3 DNA reads TGTGCCAGCAGCTTAGTATCGGGATCAACTAATGAAAAACTGTTTTTT. The encoded protein is CASSLVSGSTNEKLFF.

The chain uses TRBV30 and TRBJ2-1; 8 bases line up with TRBD2. CDR1 and CDR2 from the germline V gene are GTSNPN and SVGIG (reference sequence). The CDR3 is 14 residues long. V was pared by 5 bases and J by 4 bases, with 7 bases of the junction left unmatched. The CDR3 is CAWDRTSWYNEQFF. In nucleotides, the CDR3 is TGTGCCTGGGACCGGACTAGCTGGTACAATGAGCAGTTCTTC.

This clone occurred many times. The chain is built from TRBV12-3 or TRBV12-4 and TRBJ2-3; TRBD2 aligns across 14 bases. The CDR3 length is 17 residues. The ends lost 4 bases at V and 3 bases at J; junction bases unmatched: 6. CDR3 nucleotide sequence: TGTGCCAGCAGTTCCGGACTAGCGGGGGGCCTGACAGATACGCAGTATTTT. Its protein product is CASSSGLAGGLTDTQYF.

This clone came up many times. The chain carries TRBV6-4 and TRBJ2-3; D is unclear. This CDR3 spans 13 amino acids. From germline, CDR1 is MRHNA and CDR2 SNTAGT. The germline V and J ends were trimmed by 3 bases and 2 bases, with 6 bases remaining between them. The CDR3 loop is CASSEENTDTQYF. The DNA of the CDR3 is TGTGCCAGCAGTGAGGAAAACACAGATACGCAGTATTTT.

This clone was picked up many times. The chain joins TRBV7-2 to TRBJ2-5; D gene ambiguous. CDR3 length: 12 amino acids. In germline, CDR1 is SGHTA, CDR2 FQGNSA. Trimming removed 4 bases from V and 2 bases from J, with 5 bases in between. In nucleotides, the CDR3 is TGTGCCAGCAGCTCAATACAAGAGACCCAGTACTTC. Its translation is CASSSIQETQYF.

This clone was seen ten or more times. The chain employs TRBV29-1 and TRBJ1-1, with D perhaps matching TRBD1 (5 bases). This CDR3 has 10 residues. Germline CDR1 reads SQVTM; CDR2 reads ANQGSEA. Trimming left V 6 bases short and J 6 bases short, with 8 bases between. CDR3 residues: CSVRQPEAFF. CDR3 DNA: TGCAGCGTGAGACAGCCTGAAGCTTTCTTT.